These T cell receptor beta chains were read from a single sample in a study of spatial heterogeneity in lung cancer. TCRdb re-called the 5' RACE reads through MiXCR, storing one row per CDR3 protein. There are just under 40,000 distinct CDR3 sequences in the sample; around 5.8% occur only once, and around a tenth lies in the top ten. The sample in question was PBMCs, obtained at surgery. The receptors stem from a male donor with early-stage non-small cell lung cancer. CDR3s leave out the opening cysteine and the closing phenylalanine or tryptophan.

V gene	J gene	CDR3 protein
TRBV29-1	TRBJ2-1	SVGVGGSNEQF
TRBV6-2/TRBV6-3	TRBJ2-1	ASKDSYNEQF
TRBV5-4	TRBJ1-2	ASSLGGAPNYGYT
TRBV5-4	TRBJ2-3	ASSQDRGSDTQY
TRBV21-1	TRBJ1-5	ASSARRSQNSNQPQH
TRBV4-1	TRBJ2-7	ASSQDTTSGGYEQY
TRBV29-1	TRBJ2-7	AALPAGVYEQY
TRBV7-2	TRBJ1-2	ASSPTGDYGYT
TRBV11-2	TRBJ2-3	ASSLGLAGSDTQY
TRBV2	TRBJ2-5	ASRTDGETQY
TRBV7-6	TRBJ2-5	ASSIKETQY
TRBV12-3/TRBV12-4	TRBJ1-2	ASSPTGGYGYT
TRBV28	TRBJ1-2	ASSSTGALRNYGYT
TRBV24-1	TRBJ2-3	ATSGPGFTDTQY
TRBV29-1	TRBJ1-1	SVEDSRVPNTEAF
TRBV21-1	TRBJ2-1	ASSKRPGQIYNEQF
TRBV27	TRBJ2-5	ASSPRQDRTKGETQY
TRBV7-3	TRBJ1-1	ASSSYGGGNTKAF
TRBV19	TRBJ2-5	ASSPSMYQETQY
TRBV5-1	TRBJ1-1	ASSLLGQRNTEAF
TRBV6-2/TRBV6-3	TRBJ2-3	ASSHPSGDATDTQY
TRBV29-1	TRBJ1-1	SVVVRENTEAF
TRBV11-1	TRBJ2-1	ASSLPQVNEQF
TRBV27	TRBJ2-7	ASSHSSYEQY
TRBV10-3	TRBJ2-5	AIRGTDQETQY
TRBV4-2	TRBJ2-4	ASSQEKTIAKNIQY
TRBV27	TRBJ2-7	ASSLQGRTYEQY
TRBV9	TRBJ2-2	ASSVSGRGTGELF
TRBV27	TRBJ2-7	ASSLRGGLYEQY
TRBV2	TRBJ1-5	ASSAGTDSNQPQH
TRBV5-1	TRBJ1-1	ASSLDTSNTEAF
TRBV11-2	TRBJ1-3	ASSLDLSGNTIY
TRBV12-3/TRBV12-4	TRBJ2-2	ASSLVSSGRLAGELF
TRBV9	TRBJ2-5	ASSPNGLAGLETQY
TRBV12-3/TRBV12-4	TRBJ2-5	ASSPGLGVETQY
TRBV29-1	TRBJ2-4	SVEDPASGGLAKNIQY
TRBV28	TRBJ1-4	ASSLPGGGEKLF
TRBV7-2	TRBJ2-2	ASSLATADTGELF
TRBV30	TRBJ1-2	AWSFRDRWNYGYT
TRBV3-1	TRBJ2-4	ASSQAPGTIQY
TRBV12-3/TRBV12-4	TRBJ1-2	ASSLTRPEHGYT
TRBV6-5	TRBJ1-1	ASSSITGITEAF
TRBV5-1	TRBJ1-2	ASSLLSSGVRRGYT
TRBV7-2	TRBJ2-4	ASSLGIGGQAIQY
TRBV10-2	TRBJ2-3	ASSLWDSGADTQY
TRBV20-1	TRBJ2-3	SASPTHTQY
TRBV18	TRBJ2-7	ASSSAEGSYEQY
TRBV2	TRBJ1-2	ASRGINYGYT
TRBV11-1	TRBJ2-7	ASSLLQGIYEQY
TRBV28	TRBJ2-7	ASSLGVEYEQY
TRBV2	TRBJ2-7	ASTSGPSSDYEQY
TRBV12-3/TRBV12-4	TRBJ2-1	ASSQGTYNEQF
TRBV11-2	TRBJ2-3	ASSSLVLGEASTDTQY